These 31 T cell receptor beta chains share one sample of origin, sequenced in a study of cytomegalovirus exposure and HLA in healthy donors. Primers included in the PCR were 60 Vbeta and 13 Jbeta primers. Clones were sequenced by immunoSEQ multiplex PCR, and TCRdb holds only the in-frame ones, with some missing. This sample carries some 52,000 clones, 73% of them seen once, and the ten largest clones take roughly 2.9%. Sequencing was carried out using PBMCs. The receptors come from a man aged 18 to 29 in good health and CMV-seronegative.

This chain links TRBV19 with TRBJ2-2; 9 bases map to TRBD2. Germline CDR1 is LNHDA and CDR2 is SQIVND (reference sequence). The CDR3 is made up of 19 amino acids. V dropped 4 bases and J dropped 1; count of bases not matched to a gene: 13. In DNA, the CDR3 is TGTGCCAGTAGTAAACTCATCGGGGCTAGCGGGATGAACACCGGGGAGCTGTTTTTT. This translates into CASSKLIGASGMNTGELFF.

CDR3 coding DNA: TGTGCCAGCAGTCCAGGGGGCGACCAGCCCCAGCATTTT. It yields the protein CASSPGGDQPQHF. This sequence joins TRBV25-1 and TRBJ1-5; TRBD1 matches 8 bases. CDR3 length: 13 amino acids. The germline CDR1 and CDR2 sequences are MGHDK and SYGVNS. V lost 5 bases and J lost 7; bases outside the gene matches: 4. The full variable domain, in which reference TRBV25-1 and TRBJ1-5 provide the parts outside the CDR3, is EADIYQTPRYLVIGTGKKITLECSQTMGHDKMYWYQQDPGMELHLIHYSYGVNSTEKGDLSSESTVSRIRTEHFPLTLESARPSHTSQYLCASSPGGDQPQHFGDGTRLSIL.

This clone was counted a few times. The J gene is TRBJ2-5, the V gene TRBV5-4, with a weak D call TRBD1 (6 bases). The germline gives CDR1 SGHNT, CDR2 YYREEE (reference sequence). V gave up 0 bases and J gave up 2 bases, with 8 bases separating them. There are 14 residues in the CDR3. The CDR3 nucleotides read TGTGCCAGCAGCTTGGGGGGACAACAAGAGACCCAGTACTTC. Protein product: CASSLGGQQETQYF.

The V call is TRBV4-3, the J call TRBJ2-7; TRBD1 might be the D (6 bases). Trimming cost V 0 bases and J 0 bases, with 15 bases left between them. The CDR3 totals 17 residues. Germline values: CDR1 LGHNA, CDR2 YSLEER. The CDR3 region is CASSQDSKADSSYEQYF. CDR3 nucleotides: TGCGCCAGCAGCCAAGATAGTAAAGCGGACAGCTCCTACGAGCAGTACTTC.

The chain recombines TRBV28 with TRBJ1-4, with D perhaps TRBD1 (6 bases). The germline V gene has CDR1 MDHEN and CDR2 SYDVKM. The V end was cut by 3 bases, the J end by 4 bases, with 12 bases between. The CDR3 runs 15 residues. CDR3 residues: CASSLEDSLNEKLFF. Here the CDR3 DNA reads TGTGCCAGCAGTTTGGAGGACAGCCTTAATGAAAAACTGTTTTTT.

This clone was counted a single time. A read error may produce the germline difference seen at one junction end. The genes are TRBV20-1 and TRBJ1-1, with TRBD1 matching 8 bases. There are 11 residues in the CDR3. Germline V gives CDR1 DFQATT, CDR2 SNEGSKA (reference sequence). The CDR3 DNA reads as TGCAGTGCTAGACCGGGACAGGTAGTAAAATTT. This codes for CSARPGQVVKF.

The CDR3 region is CASSFRPRATGEQFF. For the CDR3, the DNA is TGTGCCAGCAGTTTCCGTCCACGGGCTACAGGAGAGCAGTTCTTC. This rearrangement joins TRBV28 to TRBJ2-1; possibly TRBD1 for D (5 bases). Trimming stripped 3 bases from V and 10 bases from J, with 19 bases between. Germline values: CDR1 MDHEN, CDR2 SYDVKM. This CDR3 spans 15 amino acids. Full variable domain (rest looked up from reference TRBV28 and TRBJ2-1): DVKVTQSSRYLVKRTGEKVFLECVQDMDHENMFWYRQDPGLGLRLIYFSYDVKMKEKGDIPEGYSVSREKKERFSLILESASTNQTSMYLCASSFRPRATGEQFFGPGTRLTVL.

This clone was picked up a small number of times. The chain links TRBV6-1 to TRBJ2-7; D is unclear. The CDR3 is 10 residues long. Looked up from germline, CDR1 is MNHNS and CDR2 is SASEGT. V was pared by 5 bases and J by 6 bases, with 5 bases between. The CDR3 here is CASSYPEQYF. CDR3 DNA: TGTGCCAGCAGTTATCCCGAGCAGTACTTC.

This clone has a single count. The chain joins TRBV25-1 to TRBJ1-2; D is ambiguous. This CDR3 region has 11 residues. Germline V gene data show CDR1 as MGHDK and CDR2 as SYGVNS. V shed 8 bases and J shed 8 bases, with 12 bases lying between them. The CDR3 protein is CASGRGQGYTF. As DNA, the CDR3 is TGTGCCAGCGGGCGGGGTCAAGGCTACACCTTC.

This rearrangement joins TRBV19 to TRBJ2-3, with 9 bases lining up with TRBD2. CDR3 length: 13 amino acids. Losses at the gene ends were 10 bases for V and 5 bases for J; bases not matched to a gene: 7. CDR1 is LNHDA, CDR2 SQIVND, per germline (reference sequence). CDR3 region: CATGVSGGDTQYF. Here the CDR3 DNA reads TGTGCCACCGGCGTTAGCGGGGGAGATACGCAGTATTTT.

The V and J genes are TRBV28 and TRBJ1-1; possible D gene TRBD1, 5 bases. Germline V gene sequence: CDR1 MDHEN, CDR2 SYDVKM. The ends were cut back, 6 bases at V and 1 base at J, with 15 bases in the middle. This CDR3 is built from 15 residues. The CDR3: CASSPWGGSNTEAFF. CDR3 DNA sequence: TGTGCCAGCAGCCCCTGGGGGGGGTCGAACACTGAAGCTTTCTTT. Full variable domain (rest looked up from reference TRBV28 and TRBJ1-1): DVKVTQSSRYLVKRTGEKVFLECVQDMDHENMFWYRQDPGLGLRLIYFSYDVKMKEKGDIPEGYSVSREKKERFSLILESASTNQTSMYLCASSPWGGSNTEAFFGQGTRLTVV.

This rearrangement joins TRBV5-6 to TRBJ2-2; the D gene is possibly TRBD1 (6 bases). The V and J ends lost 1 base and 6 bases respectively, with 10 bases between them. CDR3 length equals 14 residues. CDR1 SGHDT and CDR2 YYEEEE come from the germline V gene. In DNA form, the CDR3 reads TGTGCCAGCAGCTTGACGAACAGGGCCGGGGAGCTGTTTTTT. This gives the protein CASSLTNRAGELFF.

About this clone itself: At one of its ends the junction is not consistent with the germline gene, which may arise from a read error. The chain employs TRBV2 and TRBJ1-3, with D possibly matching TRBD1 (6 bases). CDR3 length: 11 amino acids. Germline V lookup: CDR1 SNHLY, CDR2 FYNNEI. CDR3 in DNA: TGTGCCAGCAGCTGGGACACAACGGGACATTTT. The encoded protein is CASSWDTTGHF.

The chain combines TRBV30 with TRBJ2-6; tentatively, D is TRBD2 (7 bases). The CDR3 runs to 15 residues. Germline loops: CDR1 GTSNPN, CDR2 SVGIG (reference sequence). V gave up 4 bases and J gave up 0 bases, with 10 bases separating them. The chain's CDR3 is CAWKGGASGANVLTF. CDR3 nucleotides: TGTGCCTGGAAGGGGGGGGCCTCTGGGGCCAACGTCCTGACTTTC.

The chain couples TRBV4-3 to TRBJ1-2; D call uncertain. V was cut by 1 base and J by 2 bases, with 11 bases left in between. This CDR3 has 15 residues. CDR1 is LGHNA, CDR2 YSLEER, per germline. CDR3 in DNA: TGCGCCAGCAGCCAAGTACACGGGGTAAACTATGGCTACACCTTC. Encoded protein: CASSQVHGVNYGYTF.

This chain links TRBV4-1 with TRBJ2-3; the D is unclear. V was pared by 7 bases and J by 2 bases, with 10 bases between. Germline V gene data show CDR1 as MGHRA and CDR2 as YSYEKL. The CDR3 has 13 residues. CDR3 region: CASIDSITDTQYF. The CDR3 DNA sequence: TGCGCCAGCATCGACTCGATCACAGATACGCAGTATTTT.

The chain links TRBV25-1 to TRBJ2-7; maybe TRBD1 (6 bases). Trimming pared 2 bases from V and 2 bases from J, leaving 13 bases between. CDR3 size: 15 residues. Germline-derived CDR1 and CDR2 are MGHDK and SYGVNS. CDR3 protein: CASSETGFGTYEQYF. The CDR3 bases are TGTGCCAGCAGTGAAACAGGGTTCGGGACCTACGAGCAGTACTTC.

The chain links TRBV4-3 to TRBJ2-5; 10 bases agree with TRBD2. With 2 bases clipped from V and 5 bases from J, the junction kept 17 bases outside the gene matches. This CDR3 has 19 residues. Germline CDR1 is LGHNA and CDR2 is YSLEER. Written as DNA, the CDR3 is TGCGCCAGCAGCCAATCATCCGGGACTAGCGCTCCTTGGGGGGAGACCCAGTACTTC. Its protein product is CASSQSSGTSAPWGETQYF.

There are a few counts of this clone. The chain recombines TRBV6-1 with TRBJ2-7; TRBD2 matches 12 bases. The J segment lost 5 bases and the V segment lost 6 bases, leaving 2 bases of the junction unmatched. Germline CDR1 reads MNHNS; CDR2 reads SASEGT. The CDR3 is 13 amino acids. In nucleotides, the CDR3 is TGTGCCAGCAGACTAGCGGGGGGCCACGAGCAGTACTTC. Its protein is CASRLAGGHEQYF.

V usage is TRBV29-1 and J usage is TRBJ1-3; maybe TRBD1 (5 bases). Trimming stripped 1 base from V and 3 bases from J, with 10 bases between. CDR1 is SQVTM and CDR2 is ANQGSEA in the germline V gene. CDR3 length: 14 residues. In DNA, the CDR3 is TGCAGCGTTGAAGTGCCGGGGGGTGGAAACACCATATATTTT. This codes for CSVEVPGGGNTIYF.

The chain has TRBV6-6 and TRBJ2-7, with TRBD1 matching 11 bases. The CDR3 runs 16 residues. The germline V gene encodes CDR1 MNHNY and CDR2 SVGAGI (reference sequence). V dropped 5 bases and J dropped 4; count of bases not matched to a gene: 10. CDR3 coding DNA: TGTGCCAGCAGTCCCATCCTTGGACAGGGGGCTTACGAGCAGTACTTC. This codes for CASSPILGQGAYEQYF.

Here the CDR3 reads CASSPTGDGYTF. For the CDR3, the DNA is TGTGCCAGCAGCCCCACAGGAGATGGCTACACCTTC. The chain has TRBV7-9 and TRBJ1-2, with a weak D call TRBD1 (5 bases). The V end was cut by 5 bases, the J end by 6 bases, with 10 bases between. CDR3 length equals 12 residues. Germline CDR1 SEHNR, CDR2 FQNEAQ (reference sequence).

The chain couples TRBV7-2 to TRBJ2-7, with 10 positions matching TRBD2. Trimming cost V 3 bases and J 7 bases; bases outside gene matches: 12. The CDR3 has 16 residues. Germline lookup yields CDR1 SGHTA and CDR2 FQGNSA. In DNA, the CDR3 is TGTGCCAGCAGCTTGACTAGCGGGCGGGAGGAGAGGGAGCAGTACTTC. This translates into CASSLTSGREEREQYF.

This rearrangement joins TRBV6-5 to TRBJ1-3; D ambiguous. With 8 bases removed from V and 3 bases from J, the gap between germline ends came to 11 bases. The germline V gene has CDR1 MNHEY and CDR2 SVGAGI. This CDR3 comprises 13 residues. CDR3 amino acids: CASSNGLGNTIYF. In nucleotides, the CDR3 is TGTGCCAGCTCCAACGGTCTTGGAAACACCATATATTTT.

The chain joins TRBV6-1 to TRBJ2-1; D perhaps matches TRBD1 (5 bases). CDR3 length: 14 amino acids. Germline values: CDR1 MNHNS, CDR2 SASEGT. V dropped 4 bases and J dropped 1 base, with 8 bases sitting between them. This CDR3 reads CASSVGESYNEQFF. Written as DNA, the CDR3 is TGTGCCAGCAGTGTAGGGGAATCCTACAATGAGCAGTTCTTC.

For the CDR3, the DNA is TGCAGCGTTGAAGATGTTGGCAGGGGGCGTGAGTACTACGAGCAGTACTTC. Translated: CSVEDVGRGREYYEQYF. The chain recombines TRBV29-1 with TRBJ2-7; 8 positions match TRBD1. J lost 3 bases, V lost 0 bases, and 13 bases had no gene match. The CDR3 runs 17 residues. Looked up from germline, CDR1 is SQVTM and CDR2 is ANQGSEA.

Here the CDR3 reads CALERDAYNEQFF. The CDR3 bases are TGTGCCTTAGAGCGGGATGCCTACAATGAGCAGTTCTTC. V gene TRBV30 combines with J gene TRBJ2-1; TRBD2 aligns across 7 bases. Germline CDR1 reads GTSNPN; CDR2 reads SVGIG (reference sequence). J gave up 2 bases and V 7 bases, and 5 bases lay outside the gene matches. The CDR3 runs 13 residues.

CDR3 bases: TGTGCCAGCAGTCCCACGGATGGGGGGAACTACATTCAGTACTTC. Translated: CASSPTDGGNYIQYF. The chain links TRBV6-6 to TRBJ2-4; possible D gene TRBD2, 6 bases. V lost 5 bases, J lost 8 bases, and 19 bases lay in between. There are 15 residues in the CDR3. CDR1 is MNHNY, CDR2 SVGAGI, per germline (reference sequence).

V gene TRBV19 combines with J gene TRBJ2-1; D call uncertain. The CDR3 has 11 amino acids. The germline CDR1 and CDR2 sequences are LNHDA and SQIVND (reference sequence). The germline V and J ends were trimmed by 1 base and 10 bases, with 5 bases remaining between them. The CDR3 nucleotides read TGTGCCAGTAGTATAGGGCGGGAGCAGTTCTTC. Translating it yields CASSIGREQFF.

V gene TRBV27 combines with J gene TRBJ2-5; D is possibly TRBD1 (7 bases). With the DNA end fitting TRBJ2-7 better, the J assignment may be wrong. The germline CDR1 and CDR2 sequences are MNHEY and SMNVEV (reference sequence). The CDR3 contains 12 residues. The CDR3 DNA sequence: TGTGCCAGCAGTCCTCAGGGGGGCGAGCAGTACTTC. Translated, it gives CASSPQGGEQYF.

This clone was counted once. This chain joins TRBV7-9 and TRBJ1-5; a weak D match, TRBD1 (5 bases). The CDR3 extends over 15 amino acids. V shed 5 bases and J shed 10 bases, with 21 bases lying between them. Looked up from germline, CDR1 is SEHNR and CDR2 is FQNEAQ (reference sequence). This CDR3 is CASSPRAMDGFPQHF. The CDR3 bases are TGTGCCAGCAGCCCCAGGGCCATGGATGGTTTCCCCCAGCATTTT.